This T cell receptor beta chain was found in a study of radiotherapy plus CTLA-4 blockade in lung cancer. Study overall: Objective responses were seen in around 20% of patients, disease control in roughly 30%. Study-level points and caveats: Expansion in blood of tumor-derived TCR clones was seen after radiotherapy plus ipilimumab.

This CDR3 has 12 amino acids. Germline V gene data show CDR1 as SGHVS and CDR2 as FQNEAQ. Between the trimmed V and J ends, which lost 4 bases and 8 bases, there was a span of 9 bases. In the case of this clone: Its antigen is currently unknown.

Clones were read by immunoSEQ multiplex PCR, and TCRdb kept only the in-frame ones, dropping some. This sample has about 72,000 clones, with approximately 83% found just once. Here the sequenced sample was peripheral blood, taken from a patient treated with radiotherapy plus ipilimumab. The J gene is TRBJ2-1, the V gene TRBV7-8, with TRBD1 as a possible D gene (5 bases). This clonotype originated in a human donor with non-small cell lung cancer who had a partial response to radiotherapy plus ipilimumab. The CDR3 spells CASSSLRDEQFF. Here the CDR3 DNA reads TGTGCCAGCAGCTCGCTCAGGGATGAGCAGTTCTTC. Together with reference TRBV7-8 and TRBJ2-1, the CDR3 gives the full variable domain: GAGVSQSPRYKVAKRGQDVALRCDPISGHVSLFWYQQALGQGPEFLTYFQNEAQLDKSGLPSDRFFAERPEGSVSTLKIQRTQQEDSAVYLCASSSLRDEQFFGPGTRLTVL.